One T cell receptor (beta chain) is described in this entry. Its antigen is unidentified. Sequencing used immunoSEQ multiplex PCR; TCRdb keeps in-frame clones, though not all of them. Among around 94,000 clones listed, more than 75% were seen once. The sample is drawn from a study of OX40 agonist ivuxolimab in advanced cancers. Overall study: Participants, 82.7% male, averaged 60 years of age, ranging from 23 to 79. Findings and caveats of the study: CD4+ and CD8+ blood T cells expanded clonally by week 6 at 0.1 to 3.0 mg/kg.

The CDR3 loop spans 15 amino acids. V shed 6 bases and J 4 bases; nucleotides not matched to a gene: 10. Germline V gives CDR1 MNHNY, CDR2 SVGAGI (reference sequence). This TCR derives from an adult with an advanced solid tumor such as melanoma, head and neck, liver or kidney cancer. The V call is TRBV6-6, the J call TRBJ2-7; 9 nucleotides match TRBD2. Sequencing used CD4+ or CD8+ T cells sorted from blood, obtained in a trial of the OX40 agonist ivuxolimab. For the CDR3, the DNA is TGTGCCAGCAGCCGCTCCGGCGGGGGGGTATACGAGCAGTACTTC. As protein: CASSRSGGGVYEQYF.